A single sample gave rise to the 25 T cell receptor beta chains below, sequenced in a study of blood T cell repertoires in COVID-19. TCRdb's table, derived via immunoSEQ multiplex PCR, lists solely in-frame clones and lacks some. In the table there are more than 300,000 clones, approximately 84% of which are singletons. The sample consisted of PBMCs or T cells enriched from blood (not recorded which). The source of these receptors is a man between 25 and 39 years old who had recovered from COVID-19.

This clone was observed a single time. The chain couples TRBV7-8 to TRBJ1-1; maybe TRBD1 (5 bases). The CDR3 is made up of 17 amino acids. Germline V lookup: CDR1 SGHVS, CDR2 FQNEAQ. V was shortened by 5 bases and J by 0 bases, with 19 bases between the two germline ends. The CDR3: CASSTETVTLMNTEAFF. CDR3 sequence (DNA): TGTGCCAGCAGCACCGAGACAGTTACTCTTATGAACACTGAAGCTTTCTTT.

Concerning this clone itself: The same CDR3 also results from other DNA sequences found in this sample. The chain joins TRBV5-1 to TRBJ1-3; weak D call: TRBD1 (6 bases). Looked up from germline, CDR1 is SGHRS and CDR2 is YFSETQ. This CDR3 is 15 amino acids long. V shed 0 bases and J shed 1 base, with 8 bases lying between them. This CDR3 is CASSLGTDSGNTIYF. The DNA for the CDR3 is TGCGCCAGCAGCTTGGGGACAGATTCTGGAAACACCATATATTTT. The full variable domain, rest sourced from reference TRBV5-1 and TRBJ1-3, is KAGVTQTPRYLIKTRGQQVTLSCSPISGHRSVSWYQQTPGQGLQFLFEYFSETQRNKGNFPGRFSGRQFSNSRSEMNVSTLELGDSALYLCASSLGTDSGNTIYFGEGSWLTVV.

This chain uses TRBV4-1 with TRBJ2-3; D may be TRBD1 (6 bases). This CDR3 contains 14 residues. V was clipped by 4 bases and J by 3 bases, with 11 bases between them. Germline CDR1 MGHRA, CDR2 YSYEKL. CDR3 coding DNA: TGCGCCAGCAGCCTCCGACAGGTAACAGATACGCAGTATTTT. Its protein is CASSLRQVTDTQYF.

The chain employs TRBV6-5 and TRBJ1-6, with 8 bases that match TRBD1. Germline CDR1 is MNHEY and CDR2 is SVGAGI. The V gene end was trimmed by 5 bases and the J gene end by 10 bases; junction bases not matched to a gene: 4. This CDR3 contains 13 residues. CDR3 coding DNA: TGTGCCAGCAGTCCGGACAGGGAATCACCCCTCCACTTT. It yields the protein CASSPDRESPLHF.

The V gene is TRBV6-2 or TRBV6-3, the J gene TRBJ2-7, with 10 bases aligning to TRBD1. The trim removed 5 bases at V and 4 bases at J, leaving 8 bases unmatched. CDR1 MNHEY and CDR2 SVGEGT come from the germline V gene. The CDR3 is 15 amino acids. CDR3 coding DNA: TGTGCCAGCAGTACACCGGGACAGGGGATTTACGAGCAGTACTTC. Amino acids: CASSTPGQGIYEQYF.

The chain uses TRBV28 and TRBJ1-1; 9 bases map to TRBD1. Per germline, CDR1 MDHEN and CDR2 SYDVKM. Trimming removed 8 bases from V and 3 bases from J; junction bases left unmatched: 7. The CDR3 contains 14 residues. The CDR3 loop reads CASEQGAGYTEAFF. As DNA, the CDR3 is TGTGCCAGCGAACAGGGGGCTGGGTACACTGAAGCTTTCTTT.

The chain uses TRBV18 and TRBJ2-7; D might be TRBD2 (6 bases). The CDR3 runs 12 residues. Germline CDR1 KGHSH, CDR2 LQKENI. V was pared by 6 bases and J by 6 bases, with 12 bases between. The CDR3 reads CASSRGEAEQYF. CDR3 nucleotide sequence: TGTGCCAGCTCTCGAGGGGAGGCCGAGCAGTACTTC.

The V call is TRBV7-9, the J call TRBJ2-2, with D perhaps matching TRBD2 (5 bases). Germline CDR1 reads SEHNR; CDR2 reads FQNEAQ (reference sequence). This CDR3 has 16 amino acids. Deletions cut 4 bases from V and 7 bases from J, with 19 bases between. The CDR3 region is CASSSPYPSEGGELFF. CDR3 bases: TGTGCCAGCAGCTCCCCATACCCCTCAGAGGGCGGGGAGCTGTTTTTT.

The gene calls are TRBV7-2 and TRBJ1-4; D is perhaps TRBD1 (5 bases). Germline lookup yields CDR1 SGHTA and CDR2 FQGNSA. Trimming pared 4 bases from V and 12 bases from J, leaving 18 bases between. The CDR3 has 14 amino acids. The CDR3 nucleotides are TGTGCCAGCAGCTGGGGCCGTACGGGGGAGGAACTGTTTTTT. Its translation: CASSWGRTGEELFF.

V gene TRBV27 combines with J gene TRBJ2-2, with D unclear. Trimming took off 3 bases at V and 6 bases at J, with 8 bases between the two ends. CDR1 is MNHEY and CDR2 is SMNVEV in the germline V gene (reference sequence). CDR3 length: 13 amino acids. The CDR3 region is CASSFLGSGELFF. As DNA, the CDR3 is TGTGCCAGCAGTTTTTTGGGCTCCGGGGAGCTGTTTTTT.

This chain links TRBV5-1 with TRBJ2-4; 13 bases line up with TRBD2. The CDR3 runs to 17 residues. In germline, CDR1 is SGHRS, CDR2 YFSETQ. The junction had 8 bases not matched to a gene; V was cut back by 0 bases and J by 8 bases. For the CDR3, the DNA is TGCGCCAGCAGCTTGGAAGTACTAGCGGGAGGGGGAGACATTCAGTACTTC. Its protein is CASSLEVLAGGGDIQYF.

Note on this clone: A read error may produce the germline difference seen at one junction end. The genes are TRBV7-7 and TRBJ2-5; TRBD2 agrees at 11 bases. CDR1 is SSHAT and CDR2 is FNYEAQ in the germline V gene (reference sequence). This CDR3 spans 16 amino acids. CDR3 sequence reads: CASSLVASGRQGTQYF. DNA of the CDR3: TGTGCTAGCAGCTTAGTAGCTAGCGGGAGGCAGGGGACCCAGTACTTC.

The chain combines TRBV18 with TRBJ1-4; 8 bases fit TRBD1. Germline values: CDR1 KGHSH, CDR2 LQKENI. The CDR3 is 15 residues long. V lost 2 bases, J lost 7 bases, and 6 bases stayed unmatched. This CDR3 is CASSPTNGQGEKLFF. The CDR3, as DNA: TGTGCCAGCTCACCAACGAACGGACAGGGTGAAAAACTGTTTTTT.

This clone was seen only once. This sequence joins TRBV5-1 and TRBJ2-7; 12 positions match TRBD2. From germline, CDR1 is SGHRS and CDR2 YFSETQ. The CDR3 contains 18 residues. The trim removed 0 bases at V and 5 bases at J, leaving 12 bases unmatched. The CDR3 sequence: CASSLGGTSGSSGHEQYF. Here the CDR3 DNA reads TGCGCCAGCAGCTTGGGGGGGACTAGCGGGTCTTCAGGCCACGAGCAGTACTTC.

This rearrangement joins TRBV10-3 to TRBJ1-2, with D possibly TRBD1 on 6 matching bases. Per the germline V gene, CDR1 is ENHRY and CDR2 is SYGVKD. V shed 10 bases and J shed 5 bases, with 11 bases lying between them. This CDR3 is 11 amino acids long. The CDR3 spells CANQGGYGYTF. For the CDR3, the DNA is TGTGCCAACCAAGGGGGATATGGCTACACCTTC.

The chain links TRBV18 to TRBJ2-7; D is unclear. The length of the CDR3 is 14 residues. CDR1 KGHSH and CDR2 LQKENI come from the germline V gene. The germline V and J ends were trimmed by 2 bases and 1 base, with 9 bases remaining between them. The CDR3 is CASSPVVGSYEQYF. CDR3 DNA sequence: TGTGCCAGCTCACCAGTTGTCGGGTCCTACGAGCAGTACTTC.

The rearrangement joins TRBV4-1 to TRBJ2-2, with D perhaps TRBD1 (6 bases). The CDR3 is made up of 19 amino acids. Germline V gene data show CDR1 as MGHRA and CDR2 as YSYEKL. V was cut by 3 bases and J by 1 base, with 21 bases left in between. CDR3 sequence (DNA): TGCGCCAGCAGCCACCCCGGAGAGGGGAAGGGGGTGAACACCGGGGAGCTGTTTTTT. Residues: CASSHPGEGKGVNTGELFF.

The gene calls are TRBV10-2 and TRBJ2-5; D gene ambiguous. CDR3 length: 12 amino acids. The germline CDR1 and CDR2 sequences are WSHSY and SAAADI. The V end was cut by 4 bases, the J end by 5 bases, with 8 bases between. The CDR3 region has the DNA TGCGCCAGCAGTGTGAGCGCGGAGACCCAGTACTTC. It yields the protein CASSVSAETQYF.

This clone showed up many times. The chain employs TRBV20-1 and TRBJ1-6, with D unresolved. The CDR3 has 11 residues. Germline lookup yields CDR1 DFQATT and CDR2 SNEGSKA (reference sequence). With 5 bases removed from V and 9 bases from J, the gap between germline ends came to 8 bases. The CDR3, as DNA: TGCAGTGCTTCGCCACTTTCACCCCTCCACTTT. Translated, it gives CSASPLSPLHF.

The chain recombines TRBV7-9 with TRBJ2-7; D ambiguous. The CDR3 has 13 amino acids. Germline V gene sequence: CDR1 SEHNR, CDR2 FQNEAQ (reference sequence). The V end lost 5 bases, the J end lost 3 bases, and 11 bases lay between the germline ends. The CDR3 sequence: CASSPPFGYEQYF. The CDR3 coding sequence is TGTGCCAGCAGCCCGCCGTTCGGCTACGAGCAGTACTTC.

The chain uses TRBV5-1 and TRBJ1-2; the D gene is possibly TRBD1 (6 bases). Germline lookup yields CDR1 SGHRS and CDR2 YFSETQ. This CDR3 is built from 14 residues. With 4 bases removed from V and 0 bases from J, the gap between germline ends came to 10 bases. CDR3 bases: TGCGCCAGCAGCCGAACAGGGTCTAACTATGGCTACACCTTC. Translating gives CASSRTGSNYGYTF.

The chain employs TRBV20-1 and TRBJ2-7; TRBD2 is a possible D gene (5 bases). The CDR3 runs 12 residues. The germline gives CDR1 DFQATT, CDR2 SNEGSKA (reference sequence). Trimming pared 3 bases from V and 3 bases from J, leaving 9 bases between. The CDR3 protein is CSASGSSYEQYF. CDR3 coding DNA: TGCAGTGCTAGTGGGAGCAGCTACGAGCAGTACTTC.

The rearrangement links TRBV6-5 to TRBJ2-1; maybe TRBD1 (6 bases). Deletions cut 7 bases from V and 8 bases from J, with 15 bases between. This CDR3 has 13 residues. The germline CDR1 and CDR2 sequences are MNHEY and SVGAGI. CDR3 bases: TGTGCCAGCAATAACAGGGTTTCTGATGAGCAGTTCTTC. It is translated as CASNNRVSDEQFF.

The chain recombines TRBV5-1 with TRBJ2-7, with a tentative D call TRBD1 (5 bases). Germline V CDR1 and CDR2: SGHRS, YFSETQ. Between the trimmed V and J ends, which lost 5 bases and 0 bases, there was a span of 9 bases. This CDR3 has 13 amino acids. The CDR3 sequence: CASRTDSSYEQYF. CDR3 nucleotide sequence: TGCGCCAGCAGGACAGACAGCTCCTACGAGCAGTACTTC.

The chain uses TRBV4-2 and TRBJ2-7; D is perhaps TRBD2 (6 bases). Germline CDR1 reads LGHNA; CDR2 reads YNFKEQ. V was clipped by 3 bases and J by 2 bases, with 11 bases between them. The CDR3 runs 14 residues. In DNA, the CDR3 is TGTGCCAGCAGCCAGGGCGGAGGGACCTACGAGCAGTACTTC. Its translation: CASSQGGGTYEQYF.